Below, one T cell receptor (beta chain) is given with its context. This clone was seen only once. Its antigen is still unknown. One base away there is no much larger clone; base qualities are not given. The source of the sample is a study of Ad26.COV2.S vaccination and SARS-CoV-2 variants (TCRdb year 2021). Describing the broader study: Donors in the vaccine arm were drawn from COV1001, a phase I-IIa trial of Ad26.COV2.S in healthy adults that was multicentre, randomized, double-blind and placebo-controlled. The TCR-sequenced set comprised around 30 samples: 19 Ad26.COV2.S vaccine recipients, 5 placebo recipients and 8 SARS-CoV-2 convalescent individuals. Dosing of Ad26.COV2.S was intramuscular, at either 5x10^10 or 1x10^11 viral particles, delivered as one shot or as two shots spaced 56 days apart. Blinding of investigators to trial group allocation was maintained during experiments and outcome assessment. Trial participants were randomized into five groups of five, in which low-dose or high-dose Ad26.COV2.S was given once or twice, or placebo was given on both occasions. TCRbeta repertoire sequencing served as the tool for gauging how specific and how broad the SARS-CoV-2-reactive T cell receptors were following Ad26.COV2.S vaccination. Study-wide findings and limitations: It was noted by the authors that total T cell responses may have been underestimated by the TCR breadth and depth analyses. The study was not powered to compare responses between vaccine doses or regimens. Vaccine and placebo recipients had similar non-spike TCR breadth, a finding consistent with the vaccine containing only spike. After vaccination, spike-specific CD8+ and CD4+ T cell responses were reported to show substantial breadth. Compared with placebo recipients, Ad26.COV2.S recipients showed higher spike-specific TCR breadth (P = 0.0014).

CDR1 MDHEN and CDR2 SYDVKM were looked up in the germline V gene. From the cysteine up to the phenylalanine, the CDR3 has a length of 13 residues. Just the 39-base CDR3 DNA is kept, in frame starting at base 1. V loses 5 bases of germline sequence and J loses 3 bases, and the interval between the two ends is 10 bases. The immunoSEQ Assay was the method used to sequence TCRbeta CDR3 regions. After extraction, genomic DNA underwent amplification by bias-controlled multiplex PCR, followed by high-throughput sequencing. The authors' analysis ran thus. To quantify the absolute abundance of each unique TCRbeta CDR3 region, sequences were collapsed and filtered. Usable DNA was measured by amplifying reference genes present in all nucleated cells, and TCRbeta template counts were normalized to that usable DNA to estimate T cell fraction. Repertoire TCRs were annotated as SARS-CoV-2-specific when V gene, CDR3 amino acid sequence and J gene were exactly matched to a known reactive TCR set. The reference SARS-CoV-2 TCR set was obtained from MIRA and was filtered for enrichment in COVID-19-positive ImmuneCODE repertoires, whereby public or cross-reactive TCRs were removed. Using the MIRA antigens, annotated TCRs were further analysed by specific ORF or by position within an ORF. Depth was the summed frequency of annotated unique rearrangements, while breadth was defined as annotated unique rearrangements over total unique productive rearrangements. Two-sided Wilcoxon rank-sum tests were applied when comparing TCR breadth between groups. Sourced from immuneACCESS, this table was stored by TCRdb with only in-frame sequences that have V and J called. A share of the clones is absent; for the studies checked, an unresolved V gene accounts for under half, and the remainder has no known explanation. The D gene and trimming were derived from the DNA, and the V and J assignments and clone size from that table. This sample comprises around 320,000 clones, over 80% of them detected only once. Clones ranked in the top ten supply 2.1% of the sample.

Sample treatment or condition, as interpreted from the label and publication: 15 to 20 received Ad26.COV2.S at low or high dose, single or two shots; about 5 received placebo; per-sample allocation not given. For vaccine and placebo recipients, the sequenced repertoires came from samples collected on day 63 after the first injection. Between 29 July and 7 August 2020, Cohort 1b enrolled some 25 adults aged 18-55 years at one site in Boston, USA. Ad26.COV2.S was a replication-incompetent adenovirus type 26 vector that expressed a prefusion-stabilized SARS-CoV-2 spike protein derived from the original Wuhan strain.

The rearranged chain carries TRBV28 and TRBJ1-2, with no D gene named confidently. This TCR derives from a person between 18 and 65 years old who received the Ad26.COV2.S COVID-19 vaccine or a placebo. Source: peripheral blood, taken in a trial of Ad26.COV2.S vaccine versus placebo. CDR3 protein: CASSPQDHYGYTF. The nucleotide sequence is TGTGCCAGCAGTCCTCAGGACCACTATGGCTACACCTTC.